This passage covers 25 T cell receptor beta chains from one sample sequenced in a study of blood T cell repertoires in COVID-19. Sequencing was performed with immunoSEQ multiplex PCR; in TCRdb, only in-frame clones are kept and a portion is missing. The sample lists almost 200,000 clones, around 85% occurring once. Sequencing input: peripheral blood. These receptors were collected from a man aged 60 to 69 with COVID-19, enrolled during active disease.

J is TRBJ1-2 and V is TRBV24-1; 10 positions agree with TRBD1. Trimming at V came to 8 bases and at J to 8 bases, leaving 7 bases not matched to a gene. CDR1 and CDR2 (germline): KGHDR, SFDVKD. The CDR3 has 13 residues. The CDR3 region is CATMSDRGQGYTF. In DNA, the CDR3 is TGTGCCACCATGTCCGACAGGGGGCAAGGCTACACCTTC.

This chain joins TRBV5-1 and TRBJ2-2; TRBD1 agrees at 9 bases. The CDR3 is 13 amino acids. V lost 3 bases to trimming and J lost 8 bases; unmatched junction nucleotides: 2. Germline V gene sequence: CDR1 SGHRS, CDR2 YFSETQ. Here the CDR3 reads CASSSQGAGELFF. The CDR3 DNA reads TGCGCCAGCAGCTCACAGGGGGCGGGGGAGCTGTTTTTT.

The table lists this clone with a few counts. This rearrangement joins TRBV30 to TRBJ2-4; 8 bases fit TRBD1. Per the germline V gene, CDR1 is GTSNPN and CDR2 is SVGIG (reference sequence). CDR3 length equals 15 residues. Trimming cost V 3 bases and J 8 bases; bases outside gene matches: 12. CDR3: CAWRRRQGSTDIQYF. CDR3 bases: TGTGCCTGGAGACGGAGACAGGGGAGCACAGACATTCAGTACTTC.

The chain uses TRBV7-3 and TRBJ1-6; the match to TRBD1 covers 8 bases. J gave up 9 bases and V 5 bases, and 9 bases lay outside the gene matches. CDR3 size: 15 residues. CDR1 and CDR2 from the germline V gene are SGHTA and FQGTGA. The chain's CDR3 is CASSDQSGGSSPLHF. CDR3 DNA sequence: TGTGCCAGCAGCGACCAATCAGGGGGCAGTTCACCCCTCCACTTT.

Comment on this clone: A read error may account for a junction end that differs from germline. The genes are TRBV12-3 or TRBV12-4 and TRBJ2-5; a possible D gene is TRBD1 (5 bases). The CDR3 contains 11 residues. CDR3 protein: CASSLRTRTDF. For the CDR3, the DNA is TGTGCCAGCAGTTTAAGGACACGAACAGACTTC.

The gene calls are TRBV11-2 and TRBJ2-7; a weak D match, TRBD2 (5 bases). The CDR3 totals 15 residues. Trimming stripped 4 bases from V and 2 bases from J, with 15 bases between. Per germline, CDR1 SGHAT and CDR2 FQNNGV. CDR3 in amino acids: CASSWARESTYEQYF. CDR3 nucleotides: TGTGCCAGCAGCTGGGCGAGGGAGTCGACCTACGAGCAGTACTTC.

This sequence joins TRBV28 and TRBJ2-1; the match to TRBD2 covers 13 bases. The V segment lost 5 bases and the J segment 3 bases; nucleotides outside the gene matches: 4. This CDR3 region has 16 residues. CDR1 is MDHEN, CDR2 SYDVKM, per germline. The CDR3 is CASSLTSGRVYNEQFF. The CDR3 region has the DNA TGTGCCAGCAGTCTCACTAGCGGGAGGGTCTACAATGAGCAGTTCTTC.

About this clone itself: In the same sample, other DNA sequences code for this CDR3. The chain uses TRBV19 and TRBJ1-2; 7 nucleotides align to TRBD1. This CDR3 region has 13 residues. Germline CDR1 LNHDA, CDR2 SQIVND (reference sequence). Unmatched junction bases numbered 2, after V lost 5 bases and J lost 2 bases. The CDR3 region is CASSPGQNYGYTF. The DNA for the CDR3 is TGTGCCAGTAGTCCGGGACAGAACTATGGCTACACCTTC.

The chain uses TRBV18 and TRBJ1-1; maybe TRBD1 (5 bases). CDR3 length equals 15 residues. Trimming stripped 3 bases from V and 1 base from J, with 12 bases between. The germline CDR1 and CDR2 sequences are KGHSH and LQKENI. CDR3 region: CASSPLGGGNTEAFF. CDR3 coding DNA: TGTGCCAGCTCACCTCTTGGGGGGGGGAACACTGAAGCTTTCTTT.

This chain joins TRBV7-9 and TRBJ2-7, with 10 bases identical to TRBD1. Trimming at V came to 4 bases and at J to 5 bases, leaving 14 bases not matched to a gene. The CDR3 totals 17 residues. CDR1 and CDR2 (germline): SEHNR, FQNEAQ (reference sequence). The CDR3 nucleotides read TGTGCCAGCAGCTCCACTCCCGGAGACAGGGGGCTTCACGAGCAGTACTTC. It encodes CASSSTPGDRGLHEQYF.

The chain recombines TRBV2 with TRBJ2-5; 8 bases map to TRBD1. V trimming: 4 bases; J trimming: 2 bases; junction bases outside the gene matches: 0. The CDR3 has 13 residues. CDR1 and CDR2 (germline): SNHLY, FYNNEI. CDR3 in amino acids: CASSGTGQETQYF. The DNA for the CDR3 is TGTGCCAGCAGTGGGACAGGGCAAGAGACCCAGTACTTC.

The CDR3 nucleotides are TGTGCCAGCAGTGAAGCGAAGGGGCACTCCTATAATTCACCCCTCCACTTT. Translating gives CASSEAKGHSYNSPLHF. The chain recombines TRBV6-1 with TRBJ1-6; D is perhaps TRBD1 (5 bases). The V gene lost 0 bases and the J gene lost 0 bases, with 9 bases spanning the gap. The CDR3 has 17 residues. The germline CDR1 and CDR2 sequences are MNHNS and SASEGT.

This chain links TRBV9 with TRBJ1-1, with D perhaps TRBD1 (6 bases). In germline, CDR1 is SGDLS, CDR2 YYNGEE. V lost 5 bases and J 2 bases, leaving 16 bases between the germline ends. This CDR3 spans 15 amino acids. The CDR3 nucleotides are TGTGCCAGCAGGGATTTCGCGGGGGGCAACACTGAAGCTTTCTTT. The encoded protein is CASRDFAGGNTEAFF.

This rearrangement joins TRBV11-2 to TRBJ1-1, with 7 positions matching TRBD1. After removal of 5 bases from V and 8 bases from J, the junction contained 8 bases not matched to a gene. This CDR3 has 13 residues. Germline assignment: CDR1 SGHAT and CDR2 FQNNGV. Here the CDR3 DNA reads TGTGCCAGCAGCCCAGGAACAGGGGTAGAAGCTTTCTTT. Residues: CASSPGTGVEAFF.

This sequence joins TRBV28 and TRBJ1-5, with no clear D. The germline V gene has CDR1 MDHEN and CDR2 SYDVKM. This CDR3 is built from 15 residues. Trimming took off 4 bases at V and 2 bases at J, with 12 bases between the two ends. CDR3 DNA: TGTGCCAGCAGTTCCCCGGGAAGGGGCAATCAGCCCCAGCATTTT. The encoded protein is CASSSPGRGNQPQHF.

This clone was seen a single time. The rearrangement links TRBV3-1 (or the pseudogene TRBV3-2) to TRBJ2-5; 11 bases agree with TRBD1. V gave up 3 bases and J gave up 3 bases; unmatched junction bases: 3. From germline, CDR1 is LGHDT and CDR2 YNNKEL (reference sequence). CDR3 length: 15 residues. CDR3 coding DNA: TGTGCCAGCAGCCAGAGGACAGGGGGCAAAGAGACCCAGTACTTC. Protein sequence: CASSQRTGGKETQYF.

The genes are TRBV7-9 and TRBJ2-7; TRBD1 might be the D (5 bases). The germline V gene has CDR1 SEHNR and CDR2 FQNEAQ (reference sequence). The CDR3 is made up of 13 amino acids. Trimming took 4 bases from V and 7 from J, leaving 14 bases between them. The CDR3 sequence: CASSSVMGREQYF. Here the CDR3 DNA reads TGTGCCAGCAGCTCAGTTATGGGGCGGGAGCAGTACTTC.

The genes are TRBV10-3 and TRBJ2-5, with 7 bases fitting TRBD1. Trimming took 6 bases from V and 4 from J; bases not matched to a gene: 5. This CDR3 is 13 amino acids long. The germline CDR1 and CDR2 sequences are ENHRY and SYGVKD. For the CDR3, the DNA is TGTGCCATCAGGAGACAGGGACGAGAGACCCAGTACTTC. It is translated as CAIRRQGRETQYF.

The sample holds a few counts of this clone. The CDR3 nucleotides are TGTGCCAGCAGTGAAGTGACAGGCTATGGCTACACCTTC. Amino acid sequence: CASSEVTGYGYTF. V is TRBV2 and J is TRBJ1-2; TRBD1 is a possible D gene (6 bases). V was pared by 1 base and J by 4 bases, with 7 bases between. In germline, CDR1 is SNHLY, CDR2 FYNNEI. The CDR3 is 13 amino acids.

V is TRBV2 and J is TRBJ2-5, with a possible D match to TRBD1 (5 bases). Germline V gene sequence: CDR1 SNHLY, CDR2 FYNNEI. V dropped 8 bases and J dropped 3 bases, with 22 bases sitting between them. This CDR3 is 16 amino acids long. The CDR3, as DNA: TGTGCCAGCCTACCACCCCCCAGGGCCCCAGAAGAGACCCAGTACTTC. This encodes CASLPPPRAPEETQYF.

This chain uses TRBV19 with TRBJ1-1, with unresolved D. This CDR3 is built from 11 residues. Germline lookup yields CDR1 LNHDA and CDR2 SQIVND (reference sequence). Trimming left V 1 base short and J 6 bases short, with 3 bases between. The CDR3 DNA reads as TGTGCCAGTAGTATAGCTTCTGAAGCTTTCTTT. Translated: CASSIASEAFF.

The chain links TRBV4-3 to TRBJ1-2, with a weak D call TRBD1 (6 bases). This CDR3 is built from 15 residues. Germline V CDR1 and CDR2: LGHNA, YSLEER. The V and J ends lost 4 bases and 6 bases respectively, with 18 bases between them. The CDR3 nucleotides read TGCGCCAGCAGCCCCTACTTAGGGGGATACGATGGCTACACCTTC. It yields the protein CASSPYLGGYDGYTF.

About this clone: The junction differs from germline at one of its ends, possibly a read error. The chain recombines TRBV6-5 with TRBJ1-2; TRBD1 aligns across 8 bases. The germline V gene encodes CDR1 MNHEY and CDR2 SVGAGI. The CDR3 contains 14 residues. The CDR3 spells CAGRKGTGNYGYTF. The CDR3 bases are TGTGCCGGCAGAAAGGGGACAGGCAACTATGGCTACACCTTC.

The chain joins TRBV6-5 to TRBJ1-1, with a possible D match to TRBD1 (6 bases). Germline V gives CDR1 MNHEY, CDR2 SVGAGI. Trimming removed 6 bases at V and 1 base at J, with 15 bases between. This CDR3 has 15 residues. The CDR3 protein is CASRTSQTGNTEAFF. CDR3 DNA: TGTGCCAGCAGGACCAGCCAGACAGGGAACACTGAAGCTTTCTTT.

This rearrangement joins TRBV4-1 to TRBJ1-5, with TRBD1 matching 7 bases. Trimming cost V 1 base and J 6 bases; bases outside gene matches: 9. CDR1 and CDR2 (germline): MGHRA, YSYEKL. This CDR3 is 16 amino acids long. The CDR3 bases are TGCGCCAGCAGCCAAGGTGGGCTAGGGGGCGTTCAGCCCCAGCATTTT. Translating it yields CASSQGGLGGVQPQHF.